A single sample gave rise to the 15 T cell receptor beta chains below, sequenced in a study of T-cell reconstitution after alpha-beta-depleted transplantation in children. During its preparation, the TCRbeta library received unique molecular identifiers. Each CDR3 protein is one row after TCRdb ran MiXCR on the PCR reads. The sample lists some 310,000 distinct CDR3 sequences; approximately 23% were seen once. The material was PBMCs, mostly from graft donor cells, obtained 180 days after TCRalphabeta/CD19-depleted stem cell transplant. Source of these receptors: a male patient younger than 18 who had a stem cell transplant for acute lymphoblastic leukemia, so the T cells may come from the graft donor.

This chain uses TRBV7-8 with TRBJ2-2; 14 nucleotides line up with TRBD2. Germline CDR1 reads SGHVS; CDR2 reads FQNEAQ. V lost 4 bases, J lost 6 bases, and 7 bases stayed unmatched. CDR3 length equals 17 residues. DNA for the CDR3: TGTGCCAGCAGCTCGGGACTAGCGGGAGCAGGATCCGGGGAGCTGTTTTTT. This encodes CASSSGLAGAGSGELFF. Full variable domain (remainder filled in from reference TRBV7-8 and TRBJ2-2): GAGVSQSPRYKVAKRGQDVALRCDPISGHVSLFWYQQALGQGPEFLTYFQNEAQLDKSGLPSDRFFAERPEGSVSTLKIQRTQQEDSAVYLCASSSGLAGAGSGELFFGEGSRLTVL.

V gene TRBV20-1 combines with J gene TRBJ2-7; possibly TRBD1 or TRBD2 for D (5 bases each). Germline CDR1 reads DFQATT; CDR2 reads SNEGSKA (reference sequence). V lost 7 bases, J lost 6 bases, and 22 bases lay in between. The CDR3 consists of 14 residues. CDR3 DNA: TGCAGTGTTTTCGGCAGAGGGGCGATTGGCGAGCAGTACTTC. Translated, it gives CSVFGRGAIGEQYF.

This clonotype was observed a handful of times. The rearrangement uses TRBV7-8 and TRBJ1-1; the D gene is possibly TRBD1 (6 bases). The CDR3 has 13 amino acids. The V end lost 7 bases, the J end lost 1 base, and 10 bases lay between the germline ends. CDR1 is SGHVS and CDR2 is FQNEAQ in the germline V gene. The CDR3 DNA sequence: TGTGCCAGCACCCTCAGGGGGAACACTGAAGCTTTCTTT. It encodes CASTLRGNTEAFF.

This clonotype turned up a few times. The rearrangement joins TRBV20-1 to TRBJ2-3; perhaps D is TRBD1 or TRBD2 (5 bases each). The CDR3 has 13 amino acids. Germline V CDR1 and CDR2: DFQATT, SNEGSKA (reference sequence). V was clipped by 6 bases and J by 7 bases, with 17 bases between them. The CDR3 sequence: CSAPRGSRYTQYF. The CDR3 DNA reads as TGCAGTGCCCCCCGGGGCAGCCGCTATACGCAGTATTTT.

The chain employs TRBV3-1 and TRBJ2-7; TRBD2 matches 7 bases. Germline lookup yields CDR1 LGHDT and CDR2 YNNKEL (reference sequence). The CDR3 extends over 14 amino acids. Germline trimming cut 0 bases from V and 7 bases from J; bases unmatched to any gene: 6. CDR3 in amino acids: CASSQELPGGEQYF. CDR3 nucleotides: TGTGCCAGCAGCCAAGAATTGCCGGGGGGTGAGCAGTACTTC.

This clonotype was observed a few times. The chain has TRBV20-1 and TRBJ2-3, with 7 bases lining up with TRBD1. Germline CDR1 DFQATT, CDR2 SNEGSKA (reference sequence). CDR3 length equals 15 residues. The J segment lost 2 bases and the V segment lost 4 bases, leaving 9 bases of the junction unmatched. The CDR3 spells CSAKDKTGNTDTQYF. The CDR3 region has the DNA TGCAGTGCTAAGGACAAGACAGGGAACACAGATACGCAGTATTTT.

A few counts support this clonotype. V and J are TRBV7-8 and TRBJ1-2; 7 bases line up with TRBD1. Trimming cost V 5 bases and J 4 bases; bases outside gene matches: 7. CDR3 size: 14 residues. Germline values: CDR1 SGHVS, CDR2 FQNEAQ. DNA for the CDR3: TGTGCCAGCAGCCCTATGACAGGGATCTATGGCTACACCTTC. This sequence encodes CASSPMTGIYGYTF.

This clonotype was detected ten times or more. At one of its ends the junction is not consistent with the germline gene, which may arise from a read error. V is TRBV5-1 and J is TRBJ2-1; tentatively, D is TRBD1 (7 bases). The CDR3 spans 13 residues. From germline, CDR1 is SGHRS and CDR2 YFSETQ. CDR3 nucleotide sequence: TGCGCCAGCAGCTTGGTCCCGGGGGACAGCGAAATCTTC. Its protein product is CASSLVPGDSEIF.

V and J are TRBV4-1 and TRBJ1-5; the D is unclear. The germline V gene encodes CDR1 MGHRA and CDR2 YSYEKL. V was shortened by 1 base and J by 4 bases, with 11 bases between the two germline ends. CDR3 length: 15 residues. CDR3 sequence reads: CASSQADSSNQPQHF. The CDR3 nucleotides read TGCGCCAGCAGCCAAGCGGATTCATCGAATCAGCCCCAGCATTTT.

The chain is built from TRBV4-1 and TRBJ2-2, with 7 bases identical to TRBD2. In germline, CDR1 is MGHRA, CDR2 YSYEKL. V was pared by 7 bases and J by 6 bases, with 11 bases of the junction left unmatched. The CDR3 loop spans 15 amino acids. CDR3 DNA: TGCGCCAGCACCAGCAAAGCGGGGCTTCCCGGGGAGCTGTTTTTT. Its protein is CASTSKAGLPGELFF.

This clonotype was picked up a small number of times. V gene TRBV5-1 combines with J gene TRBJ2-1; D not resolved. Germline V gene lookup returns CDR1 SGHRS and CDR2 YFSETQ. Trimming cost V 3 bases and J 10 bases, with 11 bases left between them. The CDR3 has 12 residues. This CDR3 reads CASSSLYREQFF. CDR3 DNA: TGCGCCAGCAGCTCTCTGTACCGGGAGCAGTTCTTC.

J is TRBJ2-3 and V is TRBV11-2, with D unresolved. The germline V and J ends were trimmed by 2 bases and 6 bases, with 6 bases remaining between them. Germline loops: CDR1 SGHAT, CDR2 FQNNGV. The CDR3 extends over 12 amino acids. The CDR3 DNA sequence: TGTGCCAGCAGCTTACCTAGTGATACGCAGTATTTT. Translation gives CASSLPSDTQYF.

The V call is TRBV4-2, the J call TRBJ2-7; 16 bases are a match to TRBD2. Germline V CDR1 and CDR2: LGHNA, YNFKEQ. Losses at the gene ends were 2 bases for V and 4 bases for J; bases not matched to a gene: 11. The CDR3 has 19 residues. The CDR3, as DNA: TGTGCCAGCAGCCAACCGGGACTAGCGGGAGGGCGCTGGAATTACGAGCAGTACTTC. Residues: CASSQPGLAGGRWNYEQYF.

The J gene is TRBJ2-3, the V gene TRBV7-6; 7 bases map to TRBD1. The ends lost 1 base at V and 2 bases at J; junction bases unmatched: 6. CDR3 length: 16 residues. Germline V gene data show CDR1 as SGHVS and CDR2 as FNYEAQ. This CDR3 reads CASSLDRGPPTDTQYF. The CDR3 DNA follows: TGTGCCAGCAGCTTAGACAGGGGCCCCCCCACAGATACGCAGTATTTT.

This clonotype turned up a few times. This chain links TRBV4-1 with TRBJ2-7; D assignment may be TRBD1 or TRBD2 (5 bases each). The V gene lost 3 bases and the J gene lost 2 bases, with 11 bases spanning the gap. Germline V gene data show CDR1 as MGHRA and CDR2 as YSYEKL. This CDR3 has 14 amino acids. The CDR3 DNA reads TGCGCCAGCAGCCAGGGACGGGCAACCTACGAGCAGTACTTC. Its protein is CASSQGRATYEQYF.